This T cell receptor beta chain was sequenced in a study of T-cell memory formation after mild COVID-19. On the study more broadly: TCR clusters were largely donor specific.

Libraries for TCRalpha and TCRbeta carried sample barcodes and unique molecular identifiers via 5'RACE. TCRdb redid the calling of the 5' RACE reads with MiXCR, one entry per CDR3 protein. This sample has roughly 170,000 distinct CDR3 sequences, with roughly 23% found just once. V gave up 7 bases and J gave up 4 bases, with 17 bases separating them. The germline V gene has CDR1 MNHEY and CDR2 SVGEGT. This CDR3 is 15 amino acids long. The table lists this clonotype with a few counts. The antigen remains unidentified. Points from the study as a whole: Of the contracting clones, CD4+ ones lay mainly in CM and EM, and CD8+ ones in EMRA. Later expanders leaned toward CD4+, whereas clones contracting from day 15 to 85 were balanced CD4/CD8.

The chain carries TRBV6-2 or TRBV6-3 and TRBJ2-1; no firm D call. Sequenced input: PBMCs or a T cell subset sorted from them (not recorded which). The origin of this receptor is an adult woman who had mild COVID-19 (a few samples of this study predate the infection). Cell type and time point are not known. The CDR3 sequence: CASTPQSGLYNEQFF. In DNA, the CDR3 is TGTGCCAGCACCCCCCAGTCCGGCTTATACAATGAGCAGTTCTTC.